The 30 T cell receptor beta chains given below trace back to one sample, sequenced in a study of cytomegalovirus exposure and HLA in healthy donors. Use of 60 Vbeta and 13 Jbeta primers characterized the PCR. Profiling relied on immunoSEQ multiplex PCR, and the TCRdb table lists in-frame clones only, not all of them. Of over 150,000 clones listed, 60% to 85% were seen once; the top ten hold 3.7%. The source material was PBMCs. The receptor source for this set is a man aged 25 to 40 in good health and CMV-seropositive.

A few counts support this clone. The chain has TRBV10-2 and TRBJ2-1; 8 positions agree with TRBD1. Per germline, CDR1 WSHSY and CDR2 SAAADI. Trimming cost V 6 bases and J 4 bases; bases outside gene matches: 5. The CDR3 spans 14 residues. DNA of the CDR3: TGCGCCAGCAGGCCGGGACAGGCATACAATGAGCAGTTCTTC. Amino acids: CASRPGQAYNEQFF.

This rearrangement joins TRBV11-1 to TRBJ2-7; 10 bases fit TRBD1. Trimming took 4 bases from V and 4 from J; bases not matched to a gene: 4. CDR3 length: 14 amino acids. Per the germline V gene, CDR1 is SGHAT and CDR2 is FQDESV (reference sequence). The CDR3 DNA follows: TGTGCCAGCAGCTCACGGGACAGGGGATACGAGCAGTACTTC. As protein: CASSSRDRGYEQYF.

The rearrangement links TRBV9 to TRBJ2-7; D unresolved. With 3 bases removed from V and 3 bases from J, the gap between germline ends came to 13 bases. Germline-derived CDR1 and CDR2 are SGDLS and YYNGEE. CDR3 length: 14 residues. The CDR3 is CASSALSGGYEQYF. CDR3 nucleotide sequence: TGTGCCAGCAGCGCCCTCTCCGGCGGCTACGAGCAGTACTTC. Full variable domain (rest looked up from reference TRBV9 and TRBJ2-7): DSGVTQTPKHLITATGQRVTLRCSPRSGDLSVYWYQQSLDQGLQFLIQYYNGEERAKGNILERFSAQQFPDLHSELNLSSLELGDSALYFCASSALSGGYEQYFGPGTRLTVT.

This chain joins TRBV28 and TRBJ1-5; no firm D call. The CDR3 covers 16 residues. Germline CDR1 and CDR2: MDHEN and SYDVKM. V shed 5 bases and J shed 0 bases, with 14 bases lying between them. The CDR3 bases are TGTGCCAGCAGTGAAACACCATCGTATAGCAATCAGCCCCAGCATTTT. It specifies CASSETPSYSNQPQHF.

The gene calls are TRBV7-3 and TRBJ2-7, with 7 bases lining up with TRBD2. The germline V gene has CDR1 SGHTA and CDR2 FQGTGA. The junction had 5 bases not matched to a gene; V was cut back by 5 bases and J by 1 base. The CDR3 spans 14 residues. This CDR3 is CASSERGPSYEQYF. The CDR3 bases are TGTGCCAGCAGCGAGCGGGGACCATCCTACGAGCAGTACTTC.

This chain uses TRBV28 with TRBJ1-6, with D hard to call. The germline gives CDR1 MDHEN, CDR2 SYDVKM. The CDR3 contains 14 residues. V gave up 10 bases and J gave up 10 bases, with 20 bases separating them. This chain's CDR3 is CATVTAGRGSPLHF. The DNA of the CDR3 is TGTGCCACGGTGACCGCGGGCCGGGGATCACCCCTCCACTTT.

The V gene is TRBV19, the J gene TRBJ2-7; TRBD2 matches at 11 bases. The J segment lost 3 bases and the V segment lost 5 bases, leaving 9 bases of the junction unmatched. The CDR3 runs 16 residues. Germline CDR1 and CDR2: LNHDA and SQIVND (reference sequence). CDR3 sequence (DNA): TGTGCCAGTAGTGCCCTCACTAGCGGGAGAAACTACGAGCAGTACTTC. Translated, it gives CASSALTSGRNYEQYF.

In its sample, this clone was seen a few times. The CDR3 here is CSVEDSKQDTGELFF. In DNA, the CDR3 is TGCAGCGTTGAAGATTCGAAACAGGACACCGGGGAGCTGTTTTTT. This rearrangement joins TRBV29-1 to TRBJ2-2; a possible D gene is TRBD1 (5 bases). There are 15 residues in the CDR3. V was shortened by 0 bases and J by 3 bases, with 11 bases between the two germline ends. The germline gives CDR1 SQVTM, CDR2 ANQGSEA.

The genes are TRBV28 and TRBJ1-2; TRBD1 aligns across 11 bases. CDR1 is MDHEN, CDR2 SYDVKM, per germline. There are 15 residues in the CDR3. J was trimmed by 5 bases and V by 8 bases; bases with no gene match: 10. CDR3 sequence: CASGTGGGRGYGYTF. The DNA of the CDR3 is TGTGCCAGCGGGACAGGGGGAGGAAGGGGATATGGCTACACCTTC.

The chain employs TRBV6-5 and TRBJ2-7; perhaps TRBD1 as D (6 bases). The CDR3 is 14 amino acids. The V end lost 8 bases, the J end lost 2 bases, and 16 bases lay between the germline ends. Germline V CDR1 and CDR2: MNHEY, SVGAGI. This CDR3 reads CASSTKQGPYEQYF. CDR3 DNA sequence: TGTGCCAGCTCGACAAAACAGGGTCCCTACGAGCAGTACTTC.

This chain uses TRBV7-9 with TRBJ1-6; no reliable D call. Germline V gives CDR1 SEHNR, CDR2 FQNEAQ (reference sequence). This CDR3 contains 14 residues. Trimming took off 4 bases at V and 5 bases at J, with 9 bases between the two ends. The CDR3 reads CASSSVQDNSPLHF. Here the CDR3 DNA reads TGTGCCAGCAGCTCCGTCCAGGATAATTCACCCCTCCACTTT.

The chain uses TRBV9 and TRBJ2-5, with D maybe TRBD1 (5 bases). CDR1 and CDR2 (germline): SGDLS, YYNGEE. CDR3 length: 14 amino acids. V was cut by 4 bases and J by 3 bases, with 13 bases left in between. This chain's CDR3 is CASSSGHGKETQYF. The CDR3 nucleotides read TGTGCCAGCAGCTCAGGGCACGGTAAAGAGACCCAGTACTTC.

Written as DNA, the CDR3 is TGTGCCAGCTCACCGTCGGAAAGAACGGGTGGAAACACCATATATTTT. Protein sequence: CASSPSERTGGNTIYF. The chain employs TRBV18 and TRBJ1-3, with unresolved D. V was shortened by 3 bases and J by 3 bases, with 15 bases between the two germline ends. This CDR3 has 16 residues. Germline V gene sequence: CDR1 KGHSH, CDR2 LQKENI.

The rearrangement joins TRBV6-6 to TRBJ2-1; perhaps TRBD2 as D (6 bases). Trimming stripped 6 bases from V and 6 bases from J, with 18 bases between. Germline V gene lookup returns CDR1 MNHNY and CDR2 SVGAGI (reference sequence). The CDR3 has 15 amino acids. The CDR3, as DNA: TGTGCCAGCAGCAGACTAGACGGGGGAGGCAATGAGCAGTTCTTC. This gives the protein CASSRLDGGGNEQFF.

The chain joins TRBV9 to TRBJ1-6; 7 bases match TRBD1. V was pared by 1 base and J by 7 bases, with 5 bases of the junction left unmatched. Looked up from germline, CDR1 is SGDLS and CDR2 is YYNGEE. The CDR3 covers 15 residues. CDR3 sequence: CASSVQDRLNSPLHF. DNA of the CDR3: TGTGCCAGCAGCGTACAGGACAGGCTAAATTCACCCCTCCACTTT.

The chain recombines TRBV5-4 with TRBJ1-2; D unclear. This CDR3 region has 14 residues. CDR1 is SGHNT, CDR2 YYREEE, per germline (reference sequence). V lost 4 bases to trimming and J lost 2 bases, with 12 bases between them. CDR3 sequence: CASSESTPNYGYTF. CDR3 DNA sequence: TGTGCCAGCAGCGAGAGCACCCCGAACTATGGCTACACCTTC. Full variable domain (remainder filled in from reference TRBV5-4 and TRBJ1-2): ETGVTQSPTHLIKTRGQQVTLRCSSQSGHNTVSWYQQALGQGPQFIFQYYREEENGRGNFPPRFSGLQFPNYSSELNVNALELDDSALYLCASSESTPNYGYTFGSGTRLTVV.

The chain carries TRBV29-1 and TRBJ1-1; 7 bases align to TRBD1. Losses at the gene ends were 7 bases for V and 4 bases for J; bases not matched to a gene: 9. The germline V gene has CDR1 SQVTM and CDR2 ANQGSEA. CDR3 length equals 13 residues. The chain's CDR3 is CSGMRKGATEAFF. The CDR3 DNA is TGCAGCGGCATGCGGAAGGGGGCCACTGAAGCTTTCTTT.

The V and J genes are TRBV11-2 and TRBJ2-7; 10 nucleotides match TRBD1. Trimming removed 1 base from V and 12 bases from J; junction bases left unmatched: 12. CDR1 SGHAT and CDR2 FQNNGV come from the germline V gene. The CDR3 covers 15 residues. CDR3 amino acids: CASSLGQDRGKRRYF. For the CDR3, the DNA is TGTGCCAGCAGCTTAGGGCAGGACAGGGGGAAGAGGAGGTACTTC.

The chain carries TRBV1 and TRBJ2-2; the tabulated D call, TRBD2, remains unverified against the DNA. TRBV1 is marked as a pseudogene. The CDR3 runs 20 residues. The CDR3 reads CTSSLTGTSGGACGTGELFF. The CDR3 DNA follows: TGCACCAGCAGCCTTACGGGGACTAGCGGGGGGGCCTGCGGCACCGGGGAGCTGTTTTTT.

The chain is built from TRBV19 and TRBJ2-7, with TRBD1 matching over 8 bases. V lost 7 bases and J lost 3; bases outside the gene matches: 2. Germline V lookup: CDR1 LNHDA, CDR2 SQIVND (reference sequence). The CDR3 contains 12 residues. The CDR3: CASKDRDYEQYF. CDR3 sequence (DNA): TGTGCCAGTAAGGACAGGGACTACGAGCAGTACTTC. The full variable domain, its missing parts supplied by reference TRBV19 and TRBJ2-7, is DGGITQSPKYLFRKEGQNVTLSCEQNLNHDAMYWYRQDPGQGLRLIYYSQIVNDFQKGDIAEGYSVSREKKESFPLTVTSAQKNPTAFYLCASKDRDYEQYFGPGTRLTVT.

The chain has TRBV5-4 and TRBJ2-1; TRBD2 might be the D (6 bases). This CDR3 contains 17 residues. The V and J ends lost 4 bases and 6 bases respectively, with 23 bases between them. The germline V gene has CDR1 SGHNT and CDR2 YYREEE (reference sequence). The CDR3 DNA is TGTGCCAGCAGCCGCGACGGACCGGCGGGGTTGGGCAATGAGCAGTTCTTC. This gives the protein CASSRDGPAGLGNEQFF.

This rearrangement joins TRBV21-1 to TRBJ1-1; the table's D call, TRBD1, was not checked against the DNA. TRBV21-1 is a recognized pseudogene. This CDR3 comprises 15 residues. DNA for the CDR3: TGTGCCAGCAGCACCCGGACAGGGGGCTATACTGAAGCTTTCTTT. The encoded protein is CASSTRTGGYTEAFF.

The rearrangement uses TRBV28 and TRBJ1-5; D is possibly TRBD1 (5 bases). This CDR3 contains 15 residues. CDR1 is MDHEN and CDR2 is SYDVKM in the germline V gene. V was clipped by 7 bases and J by 1 base, with 14 bases between them. The CDR3 reads CASKTRVYSNQPQHF. The CDR3 nucleotides read TGTGCCAGCAAAACCAGGGTTTACAGCAATCAGCCCCAGCATTTT.

The chain couples TRBV5-1 to TRBJ2-7; D may be TRBD2 (7 bases). The germline CDR1 and CDR2 sequences are SGHRS and YFSETQ. The CDR3 totals 16 residues. V was shortened by 0 bases and J by 4 bases, with 17 bases between the two germline ends. In DNA, the CDR3 is TGCGCCAGCAGCTTGGGTGGGGGGGCCCGGGGGTACGAGCAGTACTTC. Translating gives CASSLGGGARGYEQYF.

V is TRBV4-1 and J is TRBJ2-7, with 8 nucleotides matching TRBD2. With 3 bases clipped from V and 4 bases from J, the junction kept 8 bases outside the gene matches. CDR1 is MGHRA, CDR2 YSYEKL, per germline. The CDR3 runs to 15 residues. Here the CDR3 DNA reads TGCGCCAGCAGCCAGGGTGTGGGCGGGGGGTACGAGCAGTACTTC. Its translation is CASSQGVGGGYEQYF.

V gene TRBV6-4 combines with J gene TRBJ2-7; TRBD2 agrees at 7 bases. Germline V lookup: CDR1 MRHNA, CDR2 SNTAGT. Trimming at V came to 8 bases and at J to 2 bases, leaving 12 bases not matched to a gene. This CDR3 has 15 residues. The DNA for the CDR3 is TGTGCCAGCGCCGGGGTAGGGGAGGGGACCTACGAGCAGTACTTC. It yields the protein CASAGVGEGTYEQYF.

The CDR3 bases are TGTGCCAGCAGTTTTCGTACAGGGTCCCATCAGCCCCAGCATTTT. Translation gives CASSFRTGSHQPQHF. The chain combines TRBV28 with TRBJ1-5; perhaps TRBD1 as D (6 bases). Germline lookup yields CDR1 MDHEN and CDR2 SYDVKM. The CDR3 has 15 residues. V lost 3 bases, J lost 5 bases, and 14 bases lay in between.

This chain connects TRBV7-2 to TRBJ1-3; 7 positions match TRBD1. There are 15 residues in the CDR3. Trimming cost V 1 base and J 2 bases; bases outside gene matches: 2. Germline CDR1 and CDR2: SGHTA and FQGNSA. Written as DNA, the CDR3 is TGTGCCAGCAGCTTAGACAGGGGAACTGGAAACACCATATATTTT. Its protein is CASSLDRGTGNTIYF.

This clone was observed a handful of times. One end of the junction varies from germline; a read error may be responsible. The J gene is TRBJ2-7, the V gene TRBV7-9, with D tentatively TRBD2 (5 bases). Germline loops: CDR1 SEHNR, CDR2 FQNEAQ (reference sequence). The CDR3 has 14 residues. The CDR3 reads CASSPIGEGDVQDF. The CDR3 nucleotides read TGTGCCAGCAGCCCGATTGGAGAGGGAGACGTTCAGGACTTC.

This chain uses TRBV5-1 with TRBJ2-5; 12 bases are shared with TRBD2. J gave up 0 bases and V 5 bases, and 2 bases lay outside the gene matches. This CDR3 is 15 amino acids long. Germline CDR1 is SGHRS and CDR2 is YFSETQ. The CDR3 nucleotides are TGCGCCAGCAGTCTAGCGGGGGGGAACCAAGAGACCCAGTACTTC. As protein: CASSLAGGNQETQYF.